One and the same sample provided the 22 T cell receptor beta chains below, sequenced in a study of control samples from healthy donors and cancer patients. Clones were read by immunoSEQ multiplex PCR, and TCRdb kept only the in-frame ones, dropping some. The data show some 170,000 clones, 95% to 96% seen once. Sequencing input: blood. All receptors derive from a woman in her thirties in good health.

This chain connects TRBV6-5 to TRBJ1-1, with 8 bases fitting TRBD1. Germline lookup yields CDR1 MNHEY and CDR2 SVGAGI. V gave up 2 bases and J gave up 1 base; unmatched junction bases: 3. The CDR3 extends over 15 amino acids. The CDR3 region is CASSYATGGNTEAFF. CDR3 sequence (DNA): TGTGCCAGCAGTTACGCCACAGGGGGGAACACTGAAGCTTTCTTT.

The CDR3 bases are TGTGCCAGCAGTTTAGGGAGCCGGGACCCATACTACGAGCAGTACTTC. It translates to CASSLGSRDPYYEQYF. The genes are TRBV28 and TRBJ2-7; D is perhaps TRBD1 or TRBD2 (5 bases each). The CDR3 totals 16 residues. CDR1 is MDHEN and CDR2 is SYDVKM in the germline V gene. Trimming removed 2 bases from V and 3 bases from J, with 17 bases in between.

This chain joins TRBV4-1 and TRBJ1-5, with unresolved D. The V gene's germline CDR1 is MGHRA and CDR2 YSYEKL. The CDR3 loop spans 12 amino acids. Trimming removed 1 base from V and 5 bases from J, with 3 bases in between. The CDR3 protein is CASSQADQPQHF. CDR3 DNA: TGCGCCAGCAGCCAAGCGGATCAGCCCCAGCATTTT.

The CDR3 is CASNRQGNSPLHF. The CDR3 DNA reads as TGTGCCAGCAATCGACAGGGTAATTCACCCCTCCACTTT. The genes are TRBV6-5 and TRBJ1-6; 7 bases line up with TRBD1. With 7 bases clipped from V and 6 bases from J, the junction kept 3 bases outside the gene matches. This CDR3 has 13 amino acids. Germline lookup yields CDR1 MNHEY and CDR2 SVGAGI.

The rearrangement uses TRBV18 and TRBJ1-1; 10 bases map to TRBD1. Germline V lookup: CDR1 KGHSH, CDR2 LQKENI. CDR3 size: 18 residues. J gave up 0 bases and V 1 base, and 8 bases lay outside the gene matches. CDR3 in amino acids: CASSPQSGTGALNTEAFF. The CDR3 region has the DNA TGTGCCAGCTCACCACAGTCCGGGACAGGGGCCCTGAACACTGAAGCTTTCTTT.

V and J are TRBV5-1 and TRBJ2-2; the D gene is possibly TRBD2 (6 bases). The V end lost 4 bases, the J end lost 4 bases, and 11 bases lay between the germline ends. The CDR3 totals 14 residues. The germline V gene has CDR1 SGHRS and CDR2 YFSETQ. The chain's CDR3 is CASSTTSPTGELFF. The CDR3 DNA sequence: TGCGCCAGCAGCACGACTAGTCCCACCGGGGAGCTGTTTTTT.

The chain recombines TRBV6-5 with TRBJ2-7; no clear D. In germline, CDR1 is MNHEY, CDR2 SVGAGI. The CDR3 consists of 11 residues. Trimming stripped 11 bases from V and 0 bases from J, with 8 bases between. CDR3 sequence: CAVWGSYEQYF. The CDR3 DNA reads TGTGCCGTTTGGGGCTCCTACGAGCAGTACTTC.

The chain couples TRBV7-9 to TRBJ2-3; D gene ambiguous. Trimming stripped 5 bases from V and 14 bases from J, with 17 bases between. This CDR3 is built from 12 residues. Germline assignment: CDR1 SEHNR and CDR2 FQNEAQ (reference sequence). CDR3 loop: CASSRLNIRSYF. The CDR3 DNA is TGTGCCAGCAGCCGTTTGAATATTCGTTCGTATTTT. Full variable domain (remainder filled in from reference TRBV7-9 and TRBJ2-3): DTGVSQNPRHKITKRGQNVTFRCDPISEHNRLYWYRQTLGQGPEFLTYFQNEAQLEKSRLLSDRFSAERPKGSFSTLEIQRTEQGDSAMYLCASSRLNIRSYFGPGTRLTVL.

CDR3 loop: CASTVAGGPSYNEQFF. CDR3 sequence (DNA): TGTGCCAGCACCGTAGCGGGAGGCCCCTCCTACAATGAGCAGTTCTTC. This sequence joins TRBV27 and TRBJ2-1; TRBD2 matches 10 bases. V dropped 7 bases and J dropped 0; count of bases not matched to a gene: 6. The CDR3 is 16 residues long. The germline CDR1 and CDR2 sequences are MNHEY and SMNVEV (reference sequence).

The chain uses TRBV5-1 and TRBJ2-5, with TRBD2 as a possible D gene (7 bases). The CDR3 spans 13 residues. CDR1 is SGHRS and CDR2 is YFSETQ in the germline V gene. Trimming stripped 2 bases from V and 4 bases from J, with 9 bases between. CDR3 residues: CASSLRGGETQYF. The CDR3 region has the DNA TGCGCCAGCAGCTTAAGGGGGGGAGAGACCCAGTACTTC.

The chain employs TRBV18 and TRBJ2-1, with TRBD2 matching 12 bases. The V and J ends lost 6 bases and 6 bases, in that order; junction bases with no gene match: 9. Germline CDR1 is KGHSH and CDR2 is LQKENI. CDR3 length: 16 amino acids. The DNA for the CDR3 is TGTGCCAGCTCCCCTCCTAGCGGGAGGGCAATCAATGAGCAGTTCTTC. Translating it yields CASSPPSGRAINEQFF. Variable domain in full (rest from reference TRBV18 and TRBJ2-1): NAGVMQNPRHLVRRRGQEARLRCSPMKGHSHVYWYRQLPEEGLKFMVYLQKENIIDESGMPKERFSAEFPKEGPSILRIQQVVRGDSAAYFCASSPPSGRAINEQFFGPGTRLTVL.

The gene calls are TRBV6-5 and TRBJ2-1; D possibly corresponds to TRBD2 (6 bases). CDR1 is MNHEY, CDR2 SVGAGI, per germline. This CDR3 is built from 16 residues. V was cut by 0 bases and J by 10 bases, with 19 bases left in between. DNA for the CDR3: TGTGCCAGCAGTTACTCGCTAGGGCTTAGTGCGGGGGAGCAGTTCTTC. Translated: CASSYSLGLSAGEQFF.

This chain uses TRBV9 with TRBJ1-3; D not resolved. Trimming shortened V by 0 bases and J by 4 bases, and 11 bases separated the two germline ends. Germline V gene sequence: CDR1 SGDLS, CDR2 YYNGEE. This CDR3 comprises 15 residues. CDR3 sequence reads: CASSVGPPWGNTIYF. DNA for the CDR3: TGTGCCAGCAGCGTAGGTCCGCCCTGGGGAAACACCATATATTTT.

The chain carries TRBV2 and TRBJ2-7; no reliable D call. The CDR3 loop spans 11 amino acids. The V gene lost 3 bases and the J gene lost 7 bases, with 7 bases spanning the gap. The V gene's germline CDR1 is SNHLY and CDR2 FYNNEI. DNA of the CDR3: TGTGCCAGCAGTGAGATCGGGGAGCAGTACTTC. Its translation is CASSEIGEQYF.

V usage is TRBV29-1 and J usage is TRBJ2-7, with TRBD1 identical over 11 bases. The trim removed 5 bases at V and 4 bases at J, leaving 7 bases unmatched. The CDR3 consists of 14 residues. The V gene's germline CDR1 is SQVTM and CDR2 ANQGSEA. The chain's CDR3 is CSVSGDRGTYEQYF. The CDR3 DNA sequence: TGCAGCGTTTCAGGGGACAGGGGGACGTACGAGCAGTACTTC.

The chain combines TRBV9 with TRBJ2-2; no reliable D call. CDR3 length: 14 amino acids. CDR1 is SGDLS, CDR2 YYNGEE, per germline. Trimming took off 0 bases at V and 3 bases at J, with 6 bases between the two ends. The CDR3 sequence: CASSVAADTGELFF. The CDR3, as DNA: TGTGCCAGCAGCGTAGCGGCAGACACCGGGGAGCTGTTTTTT.

This chain joins TRBV5-1 and TRBJ2-5, with 9 bases identical to TRBD2. Germline V gene sequence: CDR1 SGHRS, CDR2 YFSETQ. The length of the CDR3 is 14 residues. V was pared by 7 bases and J by 4 bases, with 8 bases of the junction left unmatched. The CDR3 coding sequence is TGCGCCAGCCATAGCGGGAGTCAAGCAGAGACCCAGTACTTC. This gives the protein CASHSGSQAETQYF. The full variable domain, in which reference TRBV5-1 and TRBJ2-5 provide the parts outside the CDR3, is KAGVTQTPRYLIKTRGQQVTLSCSPISGHRSVSWYQQTPGQGLQFLFEYFSETQRNKGNFPGRFSGRQFSNSRSEMNVSTLELGDSALYLCASHSGSQAETQYFGPGTRLLVL.

V gene TRBV6-6 combines with J gene TRBJ1-5; D ambiguous. Deletions cut 2 bases from V and 3 bases from J, with 5 bases between. The CDR3 covers 13 residues. Per germline, CDR1 MNHNY and CDR2 SVGAGI (reference sequence). CDR3 nucleotide sequence: TGTGCCAGCAGTTACGGCAACAATCAGCCCCAGCATTTT. Translation: CASSYGNNQPQHF.

This clone has a handful of counts. This CDR3 is also generated by other DNA sequences in the sample. The chain couples TRBV13 to TRBJ2-2; 8 nucleotides match TRBD1. The CDR3 has 15 residues. V gave up 3 bases and J gave up 3 bases; unmatched junction bases: 3. From germline, CDR1 is PRHDT and CDR2 FYEKMQ (reference sequence). CDR3 DNA: TGTGCCAGCAGCTTCGGACAGGGAGACACCGGGGAGCTGTTTTTT. This codes for CASSFGQGDTGELFF.

The chain is built from TRBV11-1 and TRBJ2-7; D perhaps matches TRBD1 (6 bases). The V gene's germline CDR1 is SGHAT and CDR2 FQDESV (reference sequence). The CDR3 is 15 amino acids. The germline V and J ends were trimmed by 4 bases and 0 bases, with 13 bases remaining between them. The CDR3 loop is CASSSTGTLSYEQYF. The CDR3 region has the DNA TGTGCCAGCAGCTCCACCGGGACACTCTCCTACGAGCAGTACTTC.

This chain uses TRBV12-3 or TRBV12-4 with TRBJ2-1, with D tentatively TRBD2 (7 bases). The CDR3 totals 13 residues. Trimming stripped 6 bases from V and 9 bases from J, with 15 bases between. The CDR3 reads CASRLGGVGEQFF. The DNA of the CDR3 is TGTGCCAGCAGACTAGGGGGGGTGGGTGAGCAGTTCTTC.

The chain carries TRBV6-5 and TRBJ2-1, with no clear D. The CDR3 has 12 amino acids. Trimming took 7 bases from V and 5 from J, leaving 9 bases between them. Germline assignment: CDR1 MNHEY and CDR2 SVGAGI. The CDR3 DNA follows: TGTGCCAGCATGGCCTTGGACAATGAGCAGTTCTTC. It translates to CASMALDNEQFF.